This TCR beta chain was captured in a study of T cell responses to AZD1222 COVID-19 vaccine. Repertoires were generated with immunoSEQ multiplex PCR, while TCRdb's copy carries only in-frame clones and drops some. The table records more than 35,000 clones, over 80% of them present only once. Trimming pared 4 bases from V and 2 bases from J, leaving 10 bases between. Germline values: CDR1 SGHNT, CDR2 YYREEE (reference sequence). The CDR3 has 14 residues. The chain has TRBV5-4 and TRBJ2-1; D could derive from TRBD1 or TRBD2 (6 bases each). This receptor was taken from an adult in good health. The sequencing here drew on peripheral blood, taken on day 0 of AZD1222 vaccination. CDR3 sequence: CASSGGDTYNEQFF. The CDR3, as DNA: TGTGCCAGCAGCGGCGGGGACACCTACAATGAGCAGTTCTTC.